This T cell receptor (beta chain) was captured by sequencing in a study of blood T cell repertoires in COVID-19. Study context: The United States, Italy and Spain were the sources of the acute and convalescent COVID-19 samples. From T cells, B-cell-depleted T cells, or PBMCs came the material, which was cDNA or gDNA.

V was trimmed by 1 base and J by 5 bases, leaving 9 bases between them. Germline CDR1 reads SGHNT; CDR2 reads YENEEA. The CDR3 loop spans 13 amino acids. Here immunoSEQ multiplex PCR was the method, and the copy in TCRdb shows in-frame clones only, minus some. The top ten clones hold around 8.7% of a sample with around 150,000 clones, 60% to 80% of them seen once. Sample: peripheral blood. The sequence derives from a man over 45 with active or convalescent COVID-19. V usage is TRBV11-3 and J usage is TRBJ2-7, with D perhaps matching TRBD1 (5 bases). This chain's CDR3 is CASSLGRVHEQYF. CDR3 sequence (DNA): TGTGCCAGCAGCTTAGGCAGGGTCCACGAGCAGTACTTC. The variable domain in full, with the rest retrieved from reference TRBV11-3 and TRBJ2-7, is EAGVVQSPRYKIIEKKQPVAFWCNPISGHNTLYWYLQNLGQGPELLIRYENEEAVDDSQLPKDRFSAERLKGVDSTLKIQPAELGDSAVYLCASSLGRVHEQYFGPGTRLTVT.